This T cell receptor beta chain was sequenced for a study of immune characterization of retroperitoneal liposarcoma. The length of the CDR3 is 15 residues. CDR1 is MNHEY and CDR2 is SMNVEV in the germline V gene (reference sequence). Trimming cost V 6 bases and J 7 bases, with 16 bases left between them. MiXCR, run by TCRdb on the PCR reads, gives a single entry per CDR3 protein. The table lists some 4,700 distinct CDR3 sequences, about 33% of them singletons. This clonotype was observed at least ten times. Sequenced input: tumor tissue. V usage is TRBV27 and J usage is TRBJ1-6; maybe TRBD1 (6 bases). This sequence originates from a male donor with retroperitoneal liposarcoma. This CDR3 is CASRTKQGWNSPLHF. As DNA, the CDR3 is TGTGCCAGCAGAACCAAACAGGGTTGGAATTCACCCCTCCACTTT.